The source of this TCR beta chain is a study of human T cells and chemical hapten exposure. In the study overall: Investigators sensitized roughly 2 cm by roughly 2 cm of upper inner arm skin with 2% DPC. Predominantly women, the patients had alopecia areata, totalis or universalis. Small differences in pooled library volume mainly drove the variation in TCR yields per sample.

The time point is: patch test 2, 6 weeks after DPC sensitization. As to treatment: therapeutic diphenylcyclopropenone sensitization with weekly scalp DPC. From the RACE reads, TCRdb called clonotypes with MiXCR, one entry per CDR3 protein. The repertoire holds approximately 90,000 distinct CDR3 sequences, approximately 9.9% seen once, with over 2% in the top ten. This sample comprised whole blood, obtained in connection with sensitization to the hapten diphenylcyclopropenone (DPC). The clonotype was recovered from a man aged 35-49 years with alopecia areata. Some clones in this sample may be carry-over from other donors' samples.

The CDR3 DNA reads TGTGCCAGCTTTAAACGGGGGACCGGGACAGGCAGTGAAAAGTACTTC. It is translated as CASFKRGTGTGSEKYF. The gene calls are TRBV28 and TRBJ2-7, with 8 nucleotides matching TRBD1. Germline trimming cut 8 bases from V and 11 bases from J; bases unmatched to any gene: 23. CDR1 is MDHEN, CDR2 SYDVKM, per germline. This CDR3 spans 16 amino acids.